These 26 T cell receptor beta chains were all obtained from the same sample, sequenced in a study of response to subunit inactivated influenza vaccine. TCRdb reanalysed the RT-PCR reads using MiXCR and keeps one entry per CDR3 protein. The sample includes 500,000 to 600,000 distinct CDR3 sequences, less than 15% of them seen just once. The material was PBMCs from blood, obtained about 12 days after vaccination. All receptors come from a man aged 45-60 years who received an inactivated influenza vaccine.

The chain joins TRBV18 to TRBJ2-4, with D perhaps assigned TRBD1 or TRBD2 (6 bases each). The CDR3 is 14 amino acids. CDR1 and CDR2 from the germline V gene are KGHSH and LQKENI. V shed 6 bases and J shed 9 bases, with 18 bases lying between them. CDR3 in amino acids: CASSRGTPGGIQYF. The CDR3 DNA sequence: TGTGCCAGCTCCCGGGGGACACCCGGGGGCATTCAGTACTTC.

The sample holds many counts of this clonotype. The V gene is TRBV4-3, the J gene TRBJ2-3; 8 bases agree with TRBD2. The germline gives CDR1 LGHNA, CDR2 YSLEER. The CDR3 loop spans 16 amino acids. V shed 1 base, J shed 2 bases, and the junction held 5 bases outside the gene matches. The chain's CDR3 is CASSQALAGTTDTQYF. In DNA, the CDR3 is TGCGCCAGCAGCCAAGCCTTAGCGGGAACCACAGATACGCAGTATTTT.

The chain uses TRBV3-1 and TRBJ2-1; D possibly corresponds to TRBD1 (5 bases). Germline CDR1 is LGHDT and CDR2 is YNNKEL (reference sequence). The CDR3 consists of 13 residues. V gave up 1 base and J gave up 9 bases, with 10 bases separating them. Here the CDR3 reads CASSQVARAEQFF. The CDR3 nucleotides are TGTGCCAGCAGCCAAGTTGCCAGGGCTGAGCAGTTCTTC.

This chain links TRBV29-1 with TRBJ2-3; D uncertain. The CDR3 spans 14 residues. V lost 4 bases and J 4 bases, leaving 15 bases between the germline ends. Germline CDR1 and CDR2: SQVTM and ANQGSEA. The CDR3 sequence is CSVVAGTGSDTQYF. CDR3 coding DNA: TGCAGCGTTGTGGCAGGAACCGGATCAGATACGCAGTATTTT.

The rearrangement links TRBV12-3 or TRBV12-4 to TRBJ1-6, with TRBD1 as a possible D gene (5 bases). This CDR3 is 16 amino acids long. Trimming cost V 5 bases and J 6 bases, with 17 bases left between them. The CDR3 spells CASSPTAGTPNSPLHF. The CDR3 bases are TGTGCCAGCAGTCCCACCGCCGGGACGCCTAATTCACCCCTCCACTTT.

The chain joins TRBV7-2 to TRBJ2-7, with D possibly being TRBD1 (6 bases). The CDR3 loop spans 14 amino acids. Germline V gene lookup returns CDR1 SGHTA and CDR2 FQGNSA. The V end lost 6 bases, the J end lost 2 bases, and 14 bases lay between the germline ends. The CDR3 here is CASSPDRRTYEQYF. The DNA of the CDR3 is TGTGCCAGCAGTCCCGACAGGAGAACCTACGAGCAGTACTTC.

This clonotype was recorded a few times. The chain carries TRBV7-2 and TRBJ1-4; TRBD1 is a possible D gene (6 bases). The V gene's germline CDR1 is SGHTA and CDR2 FQGNSA. Trimming removed 2 bases at V and 5 bases at J, with 15 bases between. This CDR3 spans 16 amino acids. The CDR3 sequence is CASSLRVGQTNEKLFF. The DNA of the CDR3 is TGTGCCAGCAGCTTAAGGGTTGGACAGACGAATGAAAAACTGTTTTTT.

This clonotype was picked up a small number of times. The chain carries TRBV2 and TRBJ1-6; D is unclear. Germline V CDR1 and CDR2: SNHLY, FYNNEI. The V end was cut by 6 bases, the J end by 7 bases, with 16 bases between. CDR3 length: 15 amino acids. The CDR3 DNA reads as TGTGCCAGCAGCGTAGACCCCGGTGGGAATTCACCCCTCCACTTT. This sequence encodes CASSVDPGGNSPLHF.

This clonotype was seen a handful of times. The DNA of the CDR3 is TGTGCCAGCAGCTTGAGCTGGGAACCAGATACGCAGTATTTT. This gives the protein CASSLSWEPDTQYF. This chain links TRBV7-9 with TRBJ2-3; no clear D. The germline V gene has CDR1 SEHNR and CDR2 FQNEAQ (reference sequence). Trimming left V 3 bases short and J 4 bases short, with 11 bases between. The length of the CDR3 is 14 residues.

Ten or more counts support this clonotype. The chain uses TRBV11-2 and TRBJ2-7; D may be TRBD2 (5 bases). Germline V gene sequence: CDR1 SGHAT, CDR2 FQNNGV. Trimming took 2 bases from V and 7 from J, leaving 21 bases between them. The CDR3 covers 16 residues. The CDR3 spells CASSLSSGKSSGEQYF. The CDR3 DNA reads TGTGCCAGCAGCTTATCCTCCGGGAAGTCCTCTGGGGAGCAGTACTTC.

The chain recombines TRBV5-1 with TRBJ1-2; D may be TRBD1 (6 bases). Germline CDR1 SGHRS, CDR2 YFSETQ. CDR3 length: 15 amino acids. Trimming shortened V by 3 bases and J by 5 bases, and 17 bases separated the two germline ends. The CDR3 coding sequence is TGCGCCAGCAGCTCTGGCGGGACACCTATTTATGGCTACACCTTC. Protein: CASSSGGTPIYGYTF. The full variable domain, completed using reference TRBV5-1 and TRBJ1-2, is KAGVTQTPRYLIKTRGQQVTLSCSPISGHRSVSWYQQTPGQGLQFLFEYFSETQRNKGNFPGRFSGRQFSNSRSEMNVSTLELGDSALYLCASSSGGTPIYGYTFGSGTRLTVV.

The chain employs TRBV30 and TRBJ2-5, with no clear D. V shed 2 bases and J shed 5 bases, with 6 bases lying between them. CDR1 and CDR2 (germline): GTSNPN, SVGIG (reference sequence). This CDR3 is 11 amino acids long. CDR3 nucleotides: TGTGCCTGGAGTTATGGCGAGACCCAGTACTTC. Translated: CAWSYGETQYF.

This clonotype was counted ten times or more. V is TRBV20-1 and J is TRBJ2-3; no reliable D call. V lost 2 bases and J 3 bases, leaving 15 bases between the germline ends. The CDR3 covers 15 residues. Germline CDR1 and CDR2: DFQATT and SNEGSKA (reference sequence). CDR3 DNA sequence: TGCAGTGCTAGATCGGCTACTCGCTGGACAGATACGCAGTATTTT. Amino acids: CSARSATRWTDTQYF.

The CDR3 loop is CASSQPGQRTGELFF. CDR3 coding DNA: TGTGCCAGCAGCCAACCGGGACAAAGAACCGGGGAGCTGTTTTTT. The rearrangement joins TRBV3-1 to TRBJ2-2; TRBD1 is a possible D gene (6 bases). This CDR3 contains 15 residues. The ends were cut back, 2 bases at V and 5 bases at J, with 12 bases in the middle. The germline V gene has CDR1 LGHDT and CDR2 YNNKEL (reference sequence).

This clonotype turned up a few times. J is TRBJ2-7 and V is TRBV20-1, with a tentative D call TRBD2 (5 bases). V lost 4 bases to trimming and J lost 4 bases, with 20 bases between them. This CDR3 spans 15 amino acids. Germline loops: CDR1 DFQATT, CDR2 SNEGSKA (reference sequence). The chain's CDR3 is CSAISLGAMGYEQYF. In nucleotides, the CDR3 is TGCAGTGCTATTTCTTTGGGAGCTATGGGATACGAGCAGTACTTC.

This clonotype came up a few times. The rearrangement links TRBV27 to TRBJ2-5; D is tentatively TRBD1 or TRBD2 (5 bases each). Germline V gene data show CDR1 as MNHEY and CDR2 as SMNVEV (reference sequence). The ends were cut back, 11 bases at V and 6 bases at J, with 19 bases in the middle. The CDR3 is made up of 13 amino acids. CDR3 amino acids: CASSTRGRQTQYF. The CDR3 nucleotides are TGTGCCTCCTCGACGAGGGGTAGGCAGACCCAGTACTTC.

On this clonotype itself: This clone may be a read error of a much larger clone one base away. The chain joins TRBV29-1 to TRBJ2-7, with 8 bases matching TRBD2. The V segment lost 7 bases and the J segment 9 bases; nucleotides outside the gene matches: 8. Per the germline V gene, CDR1 is SQVTM and CDR2 is ANQGSEA. This CDR3 is built from 11 residues. The CDR3 DNA sequence: TGCAGCGCTGGCGGGGGGTTCGGGCAGTACTTC. Residues: CSAGGGFGQYF.

V and J are TRBV20-1 and TRBJ2-2; 8 bases match TRBD2. J gave up 0 bases and V 0 bases, and 3 bases lay outside the gene matches. The V gene's germline CDR1 is DFQATT and CDR2 SNEGSKA (reference sequence). The CDR3 is 16 amino acids. In DNA form, the CDR3 reads TGCAGTGCTAGAGAGGGTAGCGGGACGAACACCGGGGAGCTGTTTTTT. Translation: CSAREGSGTNTGELFF.

This clonotype was observed a handful of times. V gene TRBV28 combines with J gene TRBJ2-3; D is unclear. The V end was cut by 7 bases, the J end by 6 bases, with 14 bases between. Germline CDR1 and CDR2: MDHEN and SYDVKM. The CDR3 consists of 13 residues. For the CDR3, the DNA is TGTGCCAGCAAGACCAGCCACCTTGATACGCAGTATTTT. It specifies CASKTSHLDTQYF. Supplemented by reference TRBV28 and TRBJ2-3, the full variable domain reads DVKVTQSSRYLVKRTGEKVFLECVQDMDHENMFWYRQDPGLGLRLIYFSYDVKMKEKGDIPEGYSVSREKKERFSLILESASTNQTSMYLCASKTSHLDTQYFGPGTRLTVL.

This clonotype showed up just a few times. The chain is built from TRBV3-1 and TRBJ1-1; 9 bases line up with TRBD1. Germline V lookup: CDR1 LGHDT, CDR2 YNNKEL (reference sequence). The CDR3 runs 15 residues. The V and J ends lost 7 bases and 0 bases, in that order; junction bases with no gene match: 6. The chain's CDR3 is CASTKQGAMNTEAFF. The CDR3 region has the DNA TGTGCCAGCACCAAACAGGGGGCAATGAACACTGAAGCTTTCTTT.

The V gene is TRBV20-1, the J gene TRBJ2-5; D is undetermined. The CDR3 runs to 16 residues. The germline CDR1 and CDR2 sequences are DFQATT and SNEGSKA (reference sequence). The V and J ends lost 5 bases and 5 bases respectively, with 24 bases between them. The CDR3 DNA reads TGCAGTGCTTCCAACCGGGCCCCGGGTAGTATGGAGACCCAGTACTTC. Its protein product is CSASNRAPGSMETQYF.

This clonotype was detected a few times. The V and J genes are TRBV6-1 and TRBJ2-3; D tentatively reads TRBD1 or TRBD2 (5 bases each). Germline V gives CDR1 MNHNS, CDR2 SASEGT. The length of the CDR3 is 14 residues. Trimming pared 6 bases from V and 4 bases from J, leaving 14 bases between. Written as DNA, the CDR3 is TGTGCCAGCAGAGTCACAGGTAGCGCAGATACGCAGTATTTT. Translation: CASRVTGSADTQYF.

The gene calls are TRBV19 and TRBJ2-1, with 12 bases that match TRBD2. The CDR3 is made up of 17 amino acids. The germline V gene has CDR1 LNHDA and CDR2 SQIVND (reference sequence). With V trimmed by 3 bases and J by 7 bases, 10 bases remained unmatched. CDR3 bases: TGTGCCAGTAGTATGGATCGGGGGACTAGCGGGCTTAATGAGCAGTTCTTC. This gives the protein CASSMDRGTSGLNEQFF.

This clonotype showed up just a few times. The chain links TRBV5-6 to TRBJ2-3; no firm D call. The CDR3 has 16 residues. Trimming cost V 0 bases and J 3 bases, with 14 bases left between them. Germline loops: CDR1 SGHDT, CDR2 YYEEEE. CDR3: CASSLDSLPATDTQYF. The DNA of the CDR3 is TGTGCCAGCAGCTTGGACAGCCTTCCAGCAACAGATACGCAGTATTTT.

This chain uses TRBV5-5 with TRBJ2-7; D may be TRBD2 (5 bases). Germline V gene lookup returns CDR1 SGHKS and CDR2 YYEKEE (reference sequence). The CDR3 runs to 15 residues. V was trimmed by 4 bases and J by 3 bases, leaving 17 bases between them. As DNA, the CDR3 is TGTGCCAGCAGCCGGGTGTCCGGAGGTATCTACGAGCAGTACTTC. It translates to CASSRVSGGIYEQYF.

The rearrangement joins TRBV10-3 to TRBJ2-4, with TRBD2 matching 11 bases. After removal of 3 bases from V and 0 bases from J, the junction contained 7 bases not matched to a gene. The CDR3 is made up of 18 amino acids. Germline lookup yields CDR1 ENHRY and CDR2 SYGVKD. CDR3 in amino acids: CAISDPVAGGLAKNIQYF. Here the CDR3 DNA reads TGTGCCATCAGTGATCCGGTAGCGGGAGGGCTAGCCAAAAACATTCAGTACTTC.